These 12 T cell receptor beta chains share one sample of origin, sequenced in a study of TIL therapy for anti-PD-1-resistant metastatic lung cancer. The time point is: pre-treatment sample, taken before nivolumab and TIL therapy. The immunoSEQ assay was v3. The assay was immunoSEQ multiplex PCR, and TCRdb's table has in-frame clones only and misses some. The data hold tens of thousands of clones, with over 75% observed a single time. Here the sequenced sample was blood, taken at baseline. The receptors were sampled from a person aged 25-85 years with non-small cell lung cancer.

DNA for the CDR3: TGTGCCTGGAGTGTAGTGGCGGGGTCCGGAAACACCATATATTTT. The encoded protein is CAWSVVAGSGNTIYF. This chain links TRBV30 with TRBJ1-3; D gene ambiguous. The CDR3 totals 15 residues. V was shortened by 0 bases and J by 4 bases, with 13 bases between the two germline ends. The germline V gene encodes CDR1 GTSNPN and CDR2 SVGIG (reference sequence).

The CDR3: CASSLRQGADYEQYF. The DNA of the CDR3 is TGCGCCAGCAGCTTGAGGCAGGGGGCTGACTACGAGCAGTACTTC. The chain joins TRBV5-1 to TRBJ2-7; TRBD1 matches 8 bases. The CDR3 contains 15 residues. After removal of 1 base from V and 3 bases from J, the junction contained 6 bases not matched to a gene. CDR1 and CDR2 from the germline V gene are SGHRS and YFSETQ.

This chain links TRBV5-1 with TRBJ2-7; 9 bases line up with TRBD2. This CDR3 region has 16 residues. The ends lost 4 bases at V and 4 bases at J; junction bases unmatched: 12. CDR1 is SGHRS and CDR2 is YFSETQ in the germline V gene. The CDR3 bases are TGCGCCAGCAGCCCACAGGCTAGCGGGACGTTATACGAGCAGTACTTC. Translation gives CASSPQASGTLYEQYF.

This clone turned up a few times. The chain links TRBV5-1 to TRBJ2-7; D may match TRBD1 or TRBD2 (6 bases each). CDR3 length equals 15 residues. V lost 0 bases, J lost 2 bases, and 12 bases lay in between. Germline-derived CDR1 and CDR2 are SGHRS and YFSETQ. The CDR3 DNA sequence: TGCGCCAGCAGCTTGGCCCCCGGGGGCCCCTACGAGCAGTACTTC. Its translation is CASSLAPGGPYEQYF.

This chain connects TRBV6-6 to TRBJ2-5, with D perhaps TRBD1 (5 bases). Germline loops: CDR1 MNHNY, CDR2 SVGAGI (reference sequence). This CDR3 region has 15 residues. Trimming cost V 2 bases and J 2 bases, with 12 bases left between them. The CDR3 protein is CASSYRGLGQETQYF. DNA of the CDR3: TGTGCCAGCAGTTACAGGGGCTTAGGGCAAGAGACCCAGTACTTC.

The chain uses TRBV5-1 and TRBJ1-5; 8 bases map to TRBD1. Germline CDR1 reads SGHRS; CDR2 reads YFSETQ. The CDR3 consists of 15 residues. After removal of 4 bases from V and 2 bases from J, the junction contained 5 bases not matched to a gene. For the CDR3, the DNA is TGCGCCAGCAGCGATGGACAGGGAGGCAATCAGCCCCAGCATTTT. This gives the protein CASSDGQGGNQPQHF. The full variable domain, completed using reference TRBV5-1 and TRBJ1-5, is KAGVTQTPRYLIKTRGQQVTLSCSPISGHRSVSWYQQTPGQGLQFLFEYFSETQRNKGNFPGRFSGRQFSNSRSEMNVSTLELGDSALYLCASSDGQGGNQPQHFGDGTRLSIL.

The chain is built from TRBV7-9 and TRBJ2-1; no definite D call. The V gene's germline CDR1 is SEHNR and CDR2 FQNEAQ (reference sequence). The V end lost 1 base, the J end lost 6 bases, and 1 base lay between the germline ends. The CDR3 loop spans 11 amino acids. In DNA form, the CDR3 reads TGTGCCAGCAGCTTAGGCAATGAGCAGTTCTTC. Translating it yields CASSLGNEQFF.

This clone has only one observation. This chain links TRBV24-1 with TRBJ2-3; 9 bases agree with TRBD2. CDR1 and CDR2 (germline): KGHDR, SFDVKD. The CDR3 consists of 17 residues. The V segment lost 3 bases and the J segment 1 base; nucleotides outside the gene matches: 7. This CDR3 is CATSDGLTSGGTDTQYF. The CDR3 DNA follows: TGTGCCACCAGTGATGGGCTGACTAGCGGTGGCACAGATACGCAGTATTTT.

The chain carries TRBV6-5 and TRBJ2-7; D possibly corresponds to TRBD1 (6 bases). Trimming cost V 5 bases and J 6 bases, with 8 bases left between them. Per the germline V gene, CDR1 is MNHEY and CDR2 is SVGAGI. The CDR3 spans 11 residues. The DNA of the CDR3 is TGTGCCAGCAGTAGGGGGAGCGAGCAGTACTTC. Its translation is CASSRGSEQYF.

V gene TRBV12-3 or TRBV12-4 combines with J gene TRBJ1-2; D not certain. This CDR3 has 12 residues. V was shortened by 2 bases and J by 7 bases, with 8 bases between the two germline ends. The DNA of the CDR3 is TGTGCCAGCAGTTTAAGTGAAGGTGGCTACACCTTC. Its translation is CASSLSEGGYTF.

V usage is TRBV7-8 and J usage is TRBJ1-3, with 7 bases fitting TRBD1. This CDR3 contains 16 residues. Germline V lookup: CDR1 SGHVS, CDR2 FQNEAQ. V lost 5 bases and J lost 4; bases outside the gene matches: 11. The chain's CDR3 is CASSPGQLSRGNTIYF. As DNA, the CDR3 is TGTGCCAGCAGCCCGGGACAGCTCTCCAGAGGAAACACCATATATTTT.

The chain has TRBV28 and TRBJ1-2; maybe TRBD1 (6 bases). This CDR3 region has 15 residues. In germline, CDR1 is MDHEN, CDR2 SYDVKM. The V gene lost 5 bases and the J gene lost 2 bases, with 15 bases spanning the gap. CDR3 coding DNA: TGTGCCAGCAGTACCGCGACAGGACTAAACTATGGCTACACCTTC. It specifies CASSTATGLNYGYTF.